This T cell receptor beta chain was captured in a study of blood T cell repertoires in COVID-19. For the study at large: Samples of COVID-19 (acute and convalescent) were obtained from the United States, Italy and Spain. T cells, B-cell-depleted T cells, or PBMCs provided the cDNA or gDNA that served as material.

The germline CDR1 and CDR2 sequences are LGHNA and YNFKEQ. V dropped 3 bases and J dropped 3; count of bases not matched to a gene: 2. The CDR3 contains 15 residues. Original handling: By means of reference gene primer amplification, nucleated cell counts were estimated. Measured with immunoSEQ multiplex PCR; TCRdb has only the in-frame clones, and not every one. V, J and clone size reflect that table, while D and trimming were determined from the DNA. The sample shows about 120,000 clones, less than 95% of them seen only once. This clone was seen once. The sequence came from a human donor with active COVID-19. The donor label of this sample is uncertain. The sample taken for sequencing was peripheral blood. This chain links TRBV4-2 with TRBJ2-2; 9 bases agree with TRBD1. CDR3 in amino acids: CASSQTGGDTGELFF. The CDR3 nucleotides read TGTGCCAGCAGCCAGACAGGGGGAGACACCGGGGAGCTGTTTTTT.